Listed below are T cell receptor beta chains from one sample, sequenced in a study of control samples from healthy donors and cancer patients. Profiled with immunoSEQ multiplex PCR; TCRdb holds only in-frame clones, not every one. The sample holds over 100,000 clones, 75% to 95% seen once. The source material was blood. Every receptor here comes from a human donor in good health. The donor label of this sample is uncertain. The CDR3 runs from the conserved cysteine through the conserved F or W. A D gene is named only where the DNA matches it firmly. Expanded clones are given a class, and other clones once, few, many or no size at all.

v_call	clone_size	d_call	j_call	cdr3_aa	cdr3_nt
TRBV3-1/TRBV3-2	-	-	TRBJ1-3	CASSQVQSSGNTIYF	TGTGCCAGCAGCCAAGTCCAGAGCTCTGGAAACACCATATATTTT
TRBV18	-	-	TRBJ2-7	CASSPTDVAYEQYF	TGTGCCAGCTCACCTACGGACGTGGCCTACGAGCAGTACTTC
TRBV24-1	-	-	TRBJ2-3	CATSDALRLGYEDTQYF	TGTGCCACCAGTGATGCCTTACGGCTGGGGTATGAAGATACGCAGTATTTT
TRBV2	-	-	TRBJ1-2	CASTRMGPPSLNGYTF	TGTGCCAGCACCCGGATGGGGCCGCCGTCACTGAATGGCTACACCTTC
TRBV24-1	once	TRBD1	TRBJ2-3	CATSDQTGGYTQYF	TGTGCCACCAGTGACCAGACAGGGGGATATACGCAGTATTTT
TRBV5-4	-	-	TRBJ2-2	CASSSLTNTGELFF	TGTGCCAGCAGCTCACTGACCAACACCGGGGAGCTGTTTTTT
TRBV6-5	-	-	TRBJ1-3	CASRGTTGNTIYF	TGTGCCAGCCGAGGGACGACTGGAAACACCATATATTTT
TRBV5-5	once	TRBD1	TRBJ2-7	CASSQTGTGAYEQYF	TGTGCCAGCAGCCAAACCGGGACAGGGGCCTACGAGCAGTACTTC
TRBV5-1	-	-	TRBJ1-6	CASKETDNSPLHF	TGCGCCAGCAAAGAGACAGATAATTCACCCCTCCACTTT
TRBV7-3	-	-	TRBJ2-3	CASSLRGALSTDTQYF	TGTGCCAGCAGCTTAAGAGGGGCCCTTAGCACAGATACGCAGTATTTT
TRBV9	-	-	TRBJ2-3	CASSVGVSSTDTQYF	TGTGCCAGCAGCGTAGGCGTTTCTAGCACAGATACGCAGTATTTT
TRBV30	-	TRBD1	TRBJ1-4	CAWSRKMTGEKLFF	TGTGCCTGGAGCCGCAAGATGACAGGGGAAAAACTGTTTTTT
TRBV5-5	few	-	TRBJ2-5	CASTSVETQYF	TGTGCCAGCACCTCCGTAGAGACCCAGTACTTC
TRBV7-6	-	-	TRBJ2-1	CASSFSRANEQFF	TGTGCCAGCAGCTTCTCCAGGGCCAATGAGCAGTTCTTC
TRBV5-1	-	TRBD2	TRBJ2-3	CASSLAGGSTDTQYF	TGCGCCAGCAGCTTGGCGGGGGGAAGCACAGATACGCAGTATTTT
TRBV29-1	-	TRBD1	TRBJ1-1	CSVEAGQLMNTEAFF	TGCAGCGTTGAAGCGGGACAGCTTATGAACACTGAAGCTTTCTTT
TRBV7-9	-	-	TRBJ2-7	CASSQGTAQGVSYEQYF	TGTGCCAGCAGCCAAGGGACGGCTCAGGGTGTTAGCTACGAGCAGTACTTC
TRBV7-9	-	-	TRBJ1-2	CASSQEGRNYGYTF	TGTGCCAGCAGCCAGGAGGGGCGAAACTATGGCTACACCTTC
TRBV5-4	once	TRBD1	TRBJ1-2	CASVRQGAGNYGYTF	TGTGCCAGCGTTCGACAGGGCGCGGGGAACTATGGCTACACCTTC
TRBV7-9	-	-	TRBJ2-1	CASSHGRTKNNEQFF	TGTGCCAGCAGCCATGGGAGGACAAAGAACAATGAGCAGTTCTTC
TRBV2	-	-	TRBJ1-5	CASSEGSRGGSQHF	TGTGCCAGCAGTGAGGGCAGCAGAGGTGGGTCCCAGCATTTT
TRBV5-4	-	TRBD2	TRBJ2-1	CASSHDPLAGATHEQFF	TGTGCCAGCAGCCACGACCCACTAGCGGGGGCTACCCATGAGCAGTTCTTC
TRBV25-1	-	-	TRBJ2-2	CASSSRGNTGELFF	TGTGCCAGCAGTTCTAGGGGGAACACCGGGGAGCTGTTTTTT
TRBV19	-	-	TRBJ1-5	CASSIPGLYSNQPQHF	TGTGCCAGTAGTATTCCGGGTCTGTATAGCAATCAGCCCCAGCATTTT
TRBV5-6	few	TRBD1	TRBJ1-5	CASSLMWTGSQPQHF	TGTGCCAGCAGCTTGATGTGGACAGGGAGTCAGCCCCAGCATTTT
TRBV6-6	-	TRBD1	TRBJ2-2	CASRPGQGDRELFF	TGTGCCAGCAGACCGGGACAGGGGGATAGGGAGCTGTTTTTT
TRBV6-6	-	-	TRBJ2-1	CASSYAGRNEQFF	TGTGCCAGCAGTTACGCGGGCCGGAATGAGCAGTTCTTC
TRBV7-6	-	-	TRBJ1-2	CASSLAKDWGGYTF	TGTGCCAGCAGCTTAGCAAAGGACTGGGGAGGCTACACCTTC
TRBV29-1	-	-	TRBJ1-2	CSVEEDKTLNYGYTF	TGCAGCGTTGAAGAGGACAAAACTCTTAACTATGGCTACACCTTC
TRBV19	-	TRBD2	TRBJ2-2	CASSTSSGASGELFF	TGTGCCAGTAGTACCTCTAGCGGGGCGTCCGGGGAGCTGTTTTTT
TRBV5-5	-	-	TRBJ2-7	CASSFTTYEQYF	TGTGCCAGCAGCTTTACCACCTACGAGCAGTACTTC
TRBV24-1	-	-	TRBJ2-1	CATSDLGDEQFF	TGTGCCACCAGTGATTTGGGTGATGAGCAGTTCTTC
TRBV20-1	-	-	TRBJ1-1	CSPLQNLLAFF	TGCAGTCCCTTACAGAATCTGTTGGCTTTCTTT
TRBV6-2/TRBV6-3	once	-	TRBJ2-2	CASSYPRELFF	TGTGCCAGCAGTTACCCTCGGGAGCTGTTTTTT
TRBV4-2	-	-	TRBJ2-7	CASSQQGSTVQYF	TGTGCCAGCAGCCAACAGGGATCTACGGTGCAGTACTTC
TRBV2	-	-	TRBJ1-6	CASSERRGSGSPLHF	TGTGCCAGCAGTGAAAGGAGGGGATCCGGTTCACCCCTCCACTTT
TRBV6-6	-	-	TRBJ2-3	CASSWGTDTQYF	TGTGCCAGCAGTTGGGGAACAGATACGCAGTATTTT
TRBV5-6	-	-	TRBJ1-5	CASSLGGFNQPQHF	TGTGCCAGCAGCTTGGGGGGTTTCAATCAGCCCCAGCATTTT
TRBV7-6	-	-	TRBJ2-2	CASSRLTQNTGELFF	TGTGCCAGCAGTCGGCTTACACAGAACACCGGGGAGCTGTTTTTT
TRBV12-3/TRBV12-4	once	-	TRBJ2-2	CASSLLAGELFF	TGTGCCAGCAGTTTACTAGCCGGGGAGCTGTTTTTT
TRBV19	-	-	TRBJ1-3	CASWGLSSGNTIYF	TGTGCCAGTTGGGGACTTTCCTCTGGAAACACCATATATTTT
TRBV6-5	few	-	TRBJ1-5	CASWGGGSNQPQHF	TGTGCCAGCTGGGGTGGGGGATCCAATCAGCCCCAGCATTTT
TRBV5-5	few	-	TRBJ1-4	CASSLTSEKLFF	TGTGCCAGCAGCCTGACCTCGGAAAAACTGTTTTTT
TRBV7-2	-	TRBD1	TRBJ2-6	CASSWDRGLRSGANVLTF	TGTGCCAGCAGCTGGGACAGGGGTTTGCGCTCTGGGGCCAACGTCCTGACTTTC
TRBV30	-	-	TRBJ1-5	CAWSSGPNNQPQHF	TGTGCCTGGTCATCGGGGCCGAACAATCAGCCCCAGCATTTT
TRBV9	-	TRBD2	TRBJ2-2	CASSFSGGAVNTGELFF	TGTGCCAGCAGCTTTAGCGGGGGGGCAGTGAACACCGGGGAGCTGTTTTTT
TRBV24-1	-	-	TRBJ2-5	CATSDFGGRAETQYF	TGTGCCACCAGTGATTTTGGGGGTCGGGCGGAGACCCAGTACTTC
TRBV12-3/TRBV12-4	once	-	TRBJ2-2	CASTPRRTGELFF	TGTGCCAGCACCCCCCGGCGGACCGGGGAGCTGTTTTTT
TRBV10-3	-	-	TRBJ1-1	CAIRDRAKGNTEAFF	TGTGCCATCAGAGACAGAGCCAAGGGGAACACTGAAGCTTTCTTT